Listed here are 9 T cell receptor beta chains from one sample, sequenced in a study of vaccination and CD4 T cells after COVID-19. As for treatment: approximately nine-day PBMC culture with coronavirus spike peptide pools or control peptides (ViraFEST assay). With the Oncomine TCR Beta short-read assay, DNA from cultured CD4+ T cells was sequenced. One entry per CDR3 protein results from TCRdb running MiXCR on the PCR reads. The sample has about 17,000 distinct CDR3 sequences, over 45% seen once. These receptors have no identified antigens. The specimen sequenced was CD4+ T cells from blood, cultured in vitro. The receptor source for this set is a human donor who had recovered from COVID-19.

The rearrangement joins TRBV20-1 to TRBJ2-7, with D unclear. The germline V gene encodes CDR1 DFQATT and CDR2 SNEGSKA (reference sequence). The CDR3 sequence is 16 residues long. V lost 0 bases and J 1 base, leaving 16 bases between the germline ends. The DNA for the CDR3 is TGCAGTGCTAGAGATCAAGCCGCCTGGTCATCCTACGAGCAGTACTTC. This translates into CSARDQAAWSSYEQYF.

In this sample, this clonotype turned up a few times. V gene TRBV10-1 combines with J gene TRBJ2-7, with 9 bases matching TRBD1. There are 14 residues in the CDR3. Looked up from germline, CDR1 is WNHNN and CDR2 is SYGVQD (reference sequence). Trimming took 5 bases from V and 5 from J; bases not matched to a gene: 7. CDR3 nucleotides: TGCGCCAGCAGTCCGGGACAGGGCTTAAACGAGCAGTACTTC. This gives the protein CASSPGQGLNEQYF.

This chain links TRBV30 with TRBJ1-2, with D maybe TRBD1 (6 bases). The CDR3 runs to 17 residues. V gave up 5 bases and J gave up 4 bases, with 26 bases separating them. Germline lookup yields CDR1 GTSNPN and CDR2 SVGIG (reference sequence). Written as DNA, the CDR3 is TGTGCCTGGGGGGGATCGGACAGCGTGAAAATTCTCTATGGCTACACCTTC. Its translation: CAWGGSDSVKILYGYTF.

This clonotype was counted only a few times. The rearrangement uses TRBV2 and TRBJ1-2; 7 bases line up with TRBD1. V trimming: 7 bases; J trimming: 2 bases; junction bases outside the gene matches: 4. The germline gives CDR1 SNHLY, CDR2 FYNNEI. The CDR3 is 13 amino acids. This chain's CDR3 is CASTPQGNYGYTF. The DNA of the CDR3 is TGTGCCAGCACTCCACAGGGGAACTATGGCTACACCTTC.

The J gene is TRBJ2-5, the V gene TRBV6-1; possible D gene TRBD2, 6 bases. The CDR3 contains 16 residues. Germline V CDR1 and CDR2: MNHNS, SASEGT. The germline V and J ends were trimmed by 8 bases and 5 bases, with 24 bases remaining between them. The CDR3: CASLYTVAGTRETQYF. The DNA of the CDR3 is TGTGCCAGCTTGTACACTGTGGCGGGAACCAGGGAGACCCAGTACTTC.

The genes are TRBV10-1 and TRBJ2-3, with a possible D match to TRBD2 (8 bases). V was trimmed by 0 bases and J by 5 bases, leaving 21 bases between them. This CDR3 has 18 amino acids. Per germline, CDR1 WNHNN and CDR2 SYGVQD (reference sequence). The DNA for the CDR3 is TGCGCCAGCAGTGAGTCGGGATCGGGAGGGGGCGACGGAGATACGCAGTATTTT. It translates to CASSESGSGGGDGDTQYF.

The J gene is TRBJ1-5, the V gene TRBV20-1, with D perhaps matching TRBD1 (5 bases). V was shortened by 8 bases and J by 5 bases, with 16 bases between the two germline ends. This CDR3 comprises 13 residues. Germline CDR1 and CDR2: DFQATT and SNEGSKA (reference sequence). The CDR3 bases are TGCAGTCCGGGGGGGAGGGGAGATCAGCCCCAGCATTTT. It encodes CSPGGRGDQPQHF.

J is TRBJ2-1 and V is TRBV20-1; TRBD2 matches 8 bases. This CDR3 is built from 16 residues. The germline V gene has CDR1 DFQATT and CDR2 SNEGSKA (reference sequence). Trimming cost V 5 bases and J 0 bases; bases outside gene matches: 9. The CDR3, as DNA: TGCAGTGCTCCAACTACTAGCGGTTACTCCTACAATGAGCAGTTCTTC. This gives the protein CSAPTTSGYSYNEQFF.

The chain links TRBV12-5 to TRBJ2-5; D uncertain. Germline V gives CDR1 LGHNT, CDR2 FRNRAP. The CDR3 loop spans 14 amino acids. Trimming shortened V by 0 bases and J by 1 base, and 6 bases separated the two germline ends. The CDR3 coding sequence is TGTGCTAGTGGTTTGGTAAGCGCCCAAGAGACCCAGTACTTC. Translating it yields CASGLVSAQETQYF. Variable domain in full (rest from reference TRBV12-5 and TRBJ2-5): DARVTQTPRHKVTEMGQEVTMRCQPILGHNTVFWYRQTMMQGLELLAYFRNRAPLDDSGMPKDRFSAEMPDATLATLKIQPSEPRDSAVYFCASGLVSAQETQYFGPGTRLLVL.